This T cell receptor beta chain was sequenced in a study of regulatory T cells in long-lasting Graves disease. Across the study: The antithyroid drugs taken by newly diagnosed Graves' patients had been used for under 3 months.

Time point: newly diagnosed GD, antithyroid drugs for less than 3 months. Following extraction of RNA from PBMCs, that RNA was used to make the TCR library. CDR3-region Arm-PCR and iRepertoire HTBI primers produced the TCR beta libraries. TCRdb reanalysed the multiplex PCR reads using MiXCR and keeps one entry per CDR3 protein. In the table there are roughly 400,000 distinct CDR3 sequences, 15% of which are singletons. V was clipped by 4 bases and J by 8 bases, with 19 bases between them. Germline V gene data show CDR1 as GTSNPN and CDR2 as SVGIG (reference sequence). CDR3 length: 14 amino acids. This clonotype was picked up a small number of times. The same specimen was also included in a second study, on T cells in Graves' hyperthyroidism and ophthalmopathy. That source notes: It was considered stable Graves' hyperthyroidism when ophthalmopathy did not progress within 18 months.

The V gene is TRBV30, the J gene TRBJ2-3; maybe TRBD2 (6 bases). The sequencing used peripheral blood mononuclear cells (PBMCs), collected at new diagnosis, from a patient treated with antithyroid drugs. The receptor comes from a woman in her thirties or forties with Graves disease. Here the CDR3 DNA reads TGTGCCTGGAACTCCGAGCGGGCCACGGGTACGCAGTATTTT. Protein: CAWNSERATGTQYF.